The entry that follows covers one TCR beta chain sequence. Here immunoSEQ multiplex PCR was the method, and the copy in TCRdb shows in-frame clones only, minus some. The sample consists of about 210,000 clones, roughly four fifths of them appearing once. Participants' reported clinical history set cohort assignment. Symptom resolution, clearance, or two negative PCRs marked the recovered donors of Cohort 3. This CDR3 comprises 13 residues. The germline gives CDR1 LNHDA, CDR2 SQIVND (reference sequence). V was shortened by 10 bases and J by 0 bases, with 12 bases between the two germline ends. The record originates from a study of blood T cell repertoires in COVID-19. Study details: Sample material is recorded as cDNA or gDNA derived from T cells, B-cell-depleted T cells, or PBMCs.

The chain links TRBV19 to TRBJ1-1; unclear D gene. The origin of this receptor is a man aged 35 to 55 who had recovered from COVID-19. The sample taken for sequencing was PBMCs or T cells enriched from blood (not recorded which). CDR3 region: CATRRLMNTEAFF. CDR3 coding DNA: TGTGCCACCCGCAGGCTCATGAACACTGAAGCTTTCTTT.